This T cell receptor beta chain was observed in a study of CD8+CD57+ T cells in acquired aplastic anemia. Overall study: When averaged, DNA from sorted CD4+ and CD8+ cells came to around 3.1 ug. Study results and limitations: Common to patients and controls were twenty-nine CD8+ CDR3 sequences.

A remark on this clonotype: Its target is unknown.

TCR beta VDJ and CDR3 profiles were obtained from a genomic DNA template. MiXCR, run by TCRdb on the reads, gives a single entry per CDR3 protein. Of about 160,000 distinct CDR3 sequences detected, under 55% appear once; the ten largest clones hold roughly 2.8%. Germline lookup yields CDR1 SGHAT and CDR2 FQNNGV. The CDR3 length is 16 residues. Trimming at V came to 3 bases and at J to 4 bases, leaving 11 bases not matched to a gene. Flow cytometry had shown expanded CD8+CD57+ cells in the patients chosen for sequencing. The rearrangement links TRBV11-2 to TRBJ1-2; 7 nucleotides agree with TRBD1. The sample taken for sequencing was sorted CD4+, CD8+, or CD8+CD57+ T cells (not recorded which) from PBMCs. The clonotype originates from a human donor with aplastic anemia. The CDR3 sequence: CASSFPGQRETYGYTF. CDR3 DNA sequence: TGTGCCAGCAGCTTTCCGGGACAGAGGGAAACCTATGGCTACACCTTC. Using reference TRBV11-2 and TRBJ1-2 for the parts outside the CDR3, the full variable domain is EAGVAQSPRYKIIEKRQSVAFWCNPISGHATLYWYQQILGQGPKLLIQFQNNGVVDDSQLPKDRFSAERLKGVDSTLKIQPAKLEDSAVYLCASSFPGQRETYGYTFGSGTRLTVV.